This T cell receptor beta chain was sequenced during a study of blood T cell repertoires in COVID-19. Across the whole study: From the United States, Italy and Spain came samples of acute and convalescent COVID-19. The analysed material was cDNA or gDNA that came from T cells, B-cell-depleted T cells, or PBMCs.

This clone has only a few counts. In the original processing: For nucleated cells, counts were estimated from reference gene primer amplification. The data were produced by immunoSEQ multiplex PCR, yet TCRdb's version contains in-frame clones alone and is incomplete. That table furnishes V, J and clone size, whereas the DNA furnished D and trimming. Here the sample spans 110,000 to 150,000 clones, around 83% being singletons. V shed 7 bases and J shed 2 bases, with 5 bases lying between them. CDR3 length equals 10 residues. Germline V gene lookup returns CDR1 SQVTM and CDR2 ANQGSEA. The sequence came from a woman over 75 with acute or convalescent COVID-19. Material: peripheral blood. The genes are TRBV29-1 and TRBJ1-1; D gene unclear. The CDR3 DNA is TGCAGCGGACAAAACACTGAAGCTTTCTTT. This gives the protein CSGQNTEAFF.